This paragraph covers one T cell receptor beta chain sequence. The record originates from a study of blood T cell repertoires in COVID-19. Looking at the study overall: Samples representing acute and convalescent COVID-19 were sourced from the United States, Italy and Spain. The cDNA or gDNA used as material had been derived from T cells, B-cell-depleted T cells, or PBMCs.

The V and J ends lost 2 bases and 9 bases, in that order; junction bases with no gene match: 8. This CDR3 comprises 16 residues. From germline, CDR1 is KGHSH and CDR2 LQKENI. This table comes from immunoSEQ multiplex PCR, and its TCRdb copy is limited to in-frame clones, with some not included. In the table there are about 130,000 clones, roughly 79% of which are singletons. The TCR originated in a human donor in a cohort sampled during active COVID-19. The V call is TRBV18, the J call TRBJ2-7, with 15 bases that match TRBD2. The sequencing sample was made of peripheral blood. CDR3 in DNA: TGTGCCAGCTCACCAACATGGACTAGCGGGGGGGTAGTGCAGTACTTC. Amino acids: CASSPTWTSGGVVQYF.